By its share, the clone carrying this T cell receptor (beta chain) is medium-sized. The target antigen is unknown. Per germline, CDR1 MNHNS and CDR2 SASEGT. The CDR3 runs to 16 residues. J was trimmed by 3 bases and V by 10 bases; bases with no gene match: 8. Thyroid surgery took place with no prior treatment in any patient. MiXCR reprocessed the PCR reads for TCRdb. Of 35,000 to 50,000 clones in the sample, about 4% were seen once. The sample comes from a study of metastatic and nonmetastatic thyroid tumors. As for the study in general: Where malignant and benign thyroid patients were concerned, repertoires were compared across blood and tumor or nodule tissue.

Overall study findings and caveats: As reported, TCR beta diversity in blood and tumor was significantly higher in malignant thyroid tumors than in benign nodules.

Material: blood. The TCR sequence derives from a female donor with papillary thyroid cancer or a benign thyroid nodule (not recorded which). Some clones in this sample may be carry-over from other donors' samples. The chain recombines TRBV6-1 with TRBJ2-2; 13 nucleotides agree with TRBD2. The CDR3 DNA follows: TGTGCCACCGGAGGACTAGCGGGAGAGGACACCGGGGAGCTGTTTTTT. Protein sequence: CATGGLAGEDTGELFF.